The clone carrying this TCR beta chain was detected ten times or more. Its antigen is still unknown. This record comes from a study of Graves' ophthalmopathy and Graves' hyperthyroidism. Study information: The collection of peripheral blood took place at initial diagnosis, before any treatment. Findings of the study overall: Most thyroid clonotypes expanded beyond 0.001 frequency were also found in blood. The model's ophthalmopathy progression predictions had roughly 71% sensitivity and about 72% specificity.

CDR3 length equals 16 residues. Per the germline V gene, CDR1 is SGHDT and CDR2 is YYEEEE. V was cut by 4 bases and J by 3 bases, with 19 bases left in between. As the template, RNA transcripts were used to amplify TCR beta CDR3 regions. Following a first-round RT-PCR that used HTBI primers, a second-round multiplex PCR was carried out. TCRdb recomputed calls from the multiplex PCR reads with MiXCR, one row per CDR3 protein. The table records 600,000 to 700,000 distinct CDR3 sequences, about 41% of them present only once. Orbital computed tomography and thyroid ultrasound, along with TRAb, serum thyroxine and clinical symptoms, underpinned diagnosis.

The V and J genes are TRBV5-6 and TRBJ1-1; D may be TRBD1 (5 bases). The sample was peripheral blood. This TCR came from an adult man with Graves' ophthalmopathy. DNA for the CDR3: TGTGCCAGCAGCCTCAACGTGGGGGTAGCGGACACTGAAGCTTTCTTT. It specifies CASSLNVGVADTEAFF.